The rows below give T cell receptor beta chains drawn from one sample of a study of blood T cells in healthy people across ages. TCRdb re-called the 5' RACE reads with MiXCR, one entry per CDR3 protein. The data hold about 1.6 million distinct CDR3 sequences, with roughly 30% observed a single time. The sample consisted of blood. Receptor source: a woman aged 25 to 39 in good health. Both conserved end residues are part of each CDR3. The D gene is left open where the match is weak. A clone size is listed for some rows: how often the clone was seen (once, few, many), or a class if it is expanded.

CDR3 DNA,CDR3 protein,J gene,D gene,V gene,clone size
TGTGCCAGCAGCCTCGGGGACTCCTCTAGTCTCCAAGAGACCCAGTACTTC,CASSLGDSSSLQETQYF,TRBJ2-5,NA,TRBV7-9,few
TGTGCCACCAGGGGGGGTTCAGAATCACCCCTCCACTTT,CATRGGSESPLHF,TRBJ1-6,TRBD1,TRBV3-1,NA
TGCAGCGTTGAGTGGGAGGCAGATACGCAGTATTTT,CSVEWEADTQYF,TRBJ2-3,NA,TRBV29-1,once
TGCAGTGGAACCGGGGCCAACGTTAGGTATGGCTACACCTTC,CSGTGANVRYGYTF,TRBJ1-2,NA,TRBV20-1,NA
TGCGCCAGCAGCCAAGAGCGGCGGGGGGCGAGTAATTCACCCCTCCACTTT,CASSQERRGASNSPLHF,TRBJ1-6,NA,TRBV4-1,few
TGTGCCAGCAGTTTTAACTTAGCGGGGGTACAAGAGACCCAGTACTTC,CASSFNLAGVQETQYF,TRBJ2-5,TRBD2,TRBV12-3/TRBV12-4,few
TGTGCCAGCAGCTTAGGCCTCGGGGACTATGGCTACACCTTC,CASSLGLGDYGYTF,TRBJ1-2,NA,TRBV13,NA
TGTGCCAGCAGCCCGGGACGTATCTCTGGGGCCAACGTCCTGACTTTC,CASSPGRISGANVLTF,TRBJ2-6,NA,TRBV7-6,many
TGTGCCAGCAGTTACTCGAATAAACGTTCCGGGACTCAAAACTCCTACGAGCAGTACTTC,CASSYSNKRSGTQNSYEQYF,TRBJ2-7,NA,TRBV6-5,NA
TGTGCCAGCAGCTTAGCCGTTTGGGGAGTTGATACGCAGTATTTT,CASSLAVWGVDTQYF,TRBJ2-3,NA,TRBV11-2,NA
TGCAGTGCTTGGACGGAAAAAGGCAATCAGCCCCAGCATTTT,CSAWTEKGNQPQHF,TRBJ1-5,NA,TRBV20-1,once
TGTGCCAGCAGCGTAGATTTAGCGGGGTTACAAGAGACCCAGTACTTC,CASSVDLAGLQETQYF,TRBJ2-5,TRBD2,TRBV9,few
TGTGCCAGCAGTGTCGCAAACTCCTACAATGAGCAGTTCTTC,CASSVANSYNEQFF,TRBJ2-1,NA,TRBV2,NA
TGCGCCAGCAGCTACCGGGACAACTCCTACGAGCAGTACTTC,CASSYRDNSYEQYF,TRBJ2-7,NA,TRBV5-1,NA
TGCAGTGCTATTCCCGGGACTCGCCTCTACAATGAGCAGTTCTTC,CSAIPGTRLYNEQFF,TRBJ2-1,NA,TRBV20-1,few
TGTGCCAGCAGCGCATCCGGGACAGGACTAGCGGGAGGGCCCCAAGAGACCCAGTACTTC,CASSASGTGLAGGPQETQYF,TRBJ2-5,TRBD2,TRBV7-2,few
TGCAGTGCTAAGGGGGGATCCTACGAGCAGTACTTC,CSAKGGSYEQYF,TRBJ2-7,NA,TRBV20-1,many
TGTGCCAGCAGCTTGGTGGGGACTAGCGGGAGAGGTGGCACAGATACGCAGTATTTT,CASSLVGTSGRGGTDTQYF,TRBJ2-3,TRBD2,TRBV13,NA
TGCAGTGCTCAAGGGTTCCGTCCGAAGGCTAACAATGAGCAGTTCTTC,CSAQGFRPKANNEQFF,TRBJ2-1,NA,TRBV20-1,few
TGCAGTGCTAGTACAACTAGCGGGGGGGCTGAGGAGCAGTACTTC,CSASTTSGGAEEQYF,TRBJ2-7,TRBD2,TRBV20-1,NA
TGCGCCAGCAGCCAAGTGATCGAGGGCGATGAGCAGTTCTTC,CASSQVIEGDEQFF,TRBJ2-1,NA,TRBV4-1,many
TGTGCCAGCAGTAACAACAGGGAGCTCGGCTACACCTTC,CASSNNRELGYTF,TRBJ1-2,NA,TRBV12-3/TRBV12-4,many
TGTACTTGGGGGAGGGGCGGCAATTCACCCCTCCACTTT,CTWGRGGNSPLHF,TRBJ1-6,NA,TRBV7-6,NA
TGCAGCGGCGAAGTCTGGGCGGGAGAGCAGTACTTC,CSGEVWAGEQYF,TRBJ2-5,TRBD2,TRBV29-1,NA
TGTGCCAGCAGCGTAGTAGCGGGGGGTGCGAACACCGGGGAGCTGTTTTTT,CASSVVAGGANTGELFF,TRBJ2-2,TRBD2,TRBV9,once
TGTGCCGTTGGAGCGGGGGGCACTACGGAGCAGTACTTC,CAVGAGGTTEQYF,TRBJ2-4,TRBD2,TRBV27,few
TGTGCCAGCAGCGCACAAAATATGAACACTGAAGCTTTCTTT,CASSAQNMNTEAFF,TRBJ1-1,NA,TRBV9,few
TGCGCCAGCAGTGACCTGCCGGGACAGGGGACCTACAATGAGCAGTTCTTC,CASSDLPGQGTYNEQFF,TRBJ2-1,TRBD1,TRBV10-2,few
TGTGCCAGCAGTAGACCAGGGTTGAACACTGAAGCTTTCTTT,CASSRPGLNTEAFF,TRBJ1-1,NA,TRBV6-2/TRBV6-3,NA
TGTGCCAGCAGTTTGCGGCTAGCGGGGGGGCCTCGTGAGACCCAGTACTTC,CASSLRLAGGPRETQYF,TRBJ2-5,TRBD2,TRBV28,NA
TGTGCTAGCAGCCCTTACGAGGCCACAGATACGCAGTATTTT,CASSPYEATDTQYF,TRBJ2-3,NA,TRBV7-9,few
TGTGCCATCAGTCTAGGTTCCACCCCGACAGATACGCAGTATTTT,CAISLGSTPTDTQYF,TRBJ2-3,NA,TRBV10-3,NA
TGTGCCACCAGTGATTTGGGCAGGGGCCGCTTCGGGTCAGAAGCGCAGTATTTT,CATSDLGRGRFGSEAQYF,TRBJ2-3,NA,TRBV24-1,NA
TGTGCCAGCAGTGAACCACCCTACGAGCAGTACTTC,CASSEPPYEQYF,TRBJ2-7,NA,TRBV6-1,few
TGTGCCAGCAGGCCGCTAGCGGACCTCAGCACAGATACGCAGTATTTT,CASRPLADLSTDTQYF,TRBJ2-3,TRBD2,TRBV2,NA
TGCAGTGCTAGAGGACTAGGAGGGGGCAATGAGCAGTTCTTC,CSARGLGGGNEQFF,TRBJ2-1,NA,TRBV20-1,few
TGTGCCAGCAGCTTAGATGCCAGGGGTTCCTCGGTTGGGGCCAACGTCCTGACTTTC,CASSLDARGSSVGANVLTF,TRBJ2-6,NA,TRBV7-6,few
TGTGCCAGCAGCGTCAACGGGGCGCAACAAGAGACCCAGTACTTC,CASSVNGAQQETQYF,TRBJ2-5,NA,TRBV9,NA
TGTGCCAGCAGCTTTGGCGGGGTCAGCACAGATACGCAGTATTTT,CASSFGGVSTDTQYF,TRBJ2-3,NA,TRBV7-2,many
TGTGCCAGCAGCGACCTAATTCCGGGACAGGGGGTCGGCTACACCTTC,CASSDLIPGQGVGYTF,TRBJ1-2,TRBD1,TRBV9,NA
TGCAGTGCTAGAGACCAGGAGCAGTTCTTC,CSARDQEQFF,TRBJ2-1,NA,TRBV20-1,NA
TGTGCCAGCAGTTATGAGGGGGAGGGTACGCAGTATTTT,CASSYEGEGTQYF,TRBJ2-3,NA,TRBV6-6,NA
TGCAGTGCTGCCCTGACCGTGGAGGTTGGAGCTTTCTTT,CSAALTVEVGAFF,TRBJ1-1,NA,TRBV20-1,few
TGTGCCAGCAGTTATAGTTATCCGTCTGCGGGTACGCAGTATTTT,CASSYSYPSAGTQYF,TRBJ2-3,NA,TRBV6-2/TRBV6-3,NA
TGTGCCAGCAGTTTACGGGGGGCTGACAATCAGCCCCAGCATTTT,CASSLRGADNQPQHF,TRBJ1-5,NA,TRBV6-6,NA
TGTGCCAGCAGCCCTAGCGGGTTACCCCACACAGATACGCAGTATTTT,CASSPSGLPHTDTQYF,TRBJ2-3,TRBD2,TRBV9,few